Here is one TCR beta chain with its context. This clonotype was detected only a few times. Its antigen target is currently unknown. Per-base quality was not reported, and no clone a single base away is much larger than it. The data were produced on an Illumina HiSeq 1500. TCRdb handled the public reads itself, with Q25 trimming in fastp and clone calling in MiXCR, and kept productive beta chains. Rows are combined by CDR3 protein, so each entry shows the most common genes and DNA. The sample has more than 350,000 distinct CDR3 sequences on record, about a third of them singletons. Of the sample, roughly an eighth falls within the top ten clones. The sample is drawn from a study of T cell repertoires in cytomegalovirus infection (dated by TCRdb to the late 2010s). Background on the whole study: Donor HLA type was relevant to the analysis, because carriage of CMV infection together with the matching HLA type was indicated by public TCR beta signatures. On the study overall, not on this receptor specifically: In both this cohort and an independent approximately 400-donor cohort, the cumulative frequency of public TCR beta family members distinguished carriers of CMV infection plus the relevant HLA type. The ex vivo response was dominated by HLA-C-restricted CMV-specific TCR beta clonotypes, and the single most frequent clonotype in two of eight donors was supplied by these HLA-C-restricted clonotypes.

V is clipped by 3 bases and J by 1 base, and the sequence between their germline boundaries is 6 bases long. The germline V gene (reference sequence) supplies CDR1 DFQATT and CDR2 SNEGSKA. Its CDR3 holds 12 amino acids, cysteine through phenylalanine. Just CDR3 DNA is preserved here, 36 bases in frame from base 1. The sequence joins TRBV20-1 to TRBJ1-1; there is no confident call for the D gene. The TCR was taken from a human donor in good health (CMV status not recorded). Some clones in this sample may be carry-over from other donors' samples. Input material: PBMCs. The CDR3 protein is CSASVKNTEAFF. In nucleotide form, the sequence is TGCAGTGCTAGTGTGAAGAACACTGAAGCTTTCTTT.